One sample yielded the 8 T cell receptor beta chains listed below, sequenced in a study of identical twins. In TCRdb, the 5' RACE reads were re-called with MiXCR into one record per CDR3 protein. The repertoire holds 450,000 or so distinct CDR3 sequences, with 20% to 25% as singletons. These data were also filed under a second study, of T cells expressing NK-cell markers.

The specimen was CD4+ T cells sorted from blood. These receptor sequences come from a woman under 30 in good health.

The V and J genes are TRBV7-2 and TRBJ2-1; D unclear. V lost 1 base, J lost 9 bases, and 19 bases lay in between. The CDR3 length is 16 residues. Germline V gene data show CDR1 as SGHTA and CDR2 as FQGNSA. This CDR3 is CASSLVLSALGGEQFF. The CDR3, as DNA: TGTGCCAGCAGCTTAGTTCTATCTGCCTTGGGCGGTGAGCAGTTCTTC. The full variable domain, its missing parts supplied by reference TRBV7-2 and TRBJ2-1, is GAGVSQSPSNKVTEKGKDVELRCDPISGHTALYWYRQSLGQGLEFLIYFQGNSAPDKSGLPSDRFSAERTGGSVSTLTIQRTQQEDSAVYLCASSLVLSALGGEQFFGPGTRLTVL.

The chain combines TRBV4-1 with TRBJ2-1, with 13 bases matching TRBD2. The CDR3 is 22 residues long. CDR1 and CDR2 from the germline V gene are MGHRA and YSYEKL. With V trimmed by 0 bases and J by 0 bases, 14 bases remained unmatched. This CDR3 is CASSQDSLAGGSNFFSYNEQFF. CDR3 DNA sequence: TGCGCCAGCAGCCAAGATTCACTAGCGGGGGGGTCAAATTTTTTCTCCTACAATGAGCAGTTCTTC.

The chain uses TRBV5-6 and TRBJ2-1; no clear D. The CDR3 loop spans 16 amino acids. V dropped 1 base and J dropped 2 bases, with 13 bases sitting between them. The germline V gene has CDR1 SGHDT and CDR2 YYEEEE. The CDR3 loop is CASSLRTRATYNEQFF. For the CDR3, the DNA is TGTGCCAGCAGCTTGAGGACGAGAGCCACCTACAATGAGCAGTTCTTC. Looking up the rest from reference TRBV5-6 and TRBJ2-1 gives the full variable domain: DAGVTQSPTHLIKTRGQQVTLRCSPKSGHDTVSWYQQALGQGPQFIFQYYEEEERQRGNFPDRFSGHQFPNYSSELNVNALLLGDSALYLCASSLRTRATYNEQFFGPGTRLTVL.

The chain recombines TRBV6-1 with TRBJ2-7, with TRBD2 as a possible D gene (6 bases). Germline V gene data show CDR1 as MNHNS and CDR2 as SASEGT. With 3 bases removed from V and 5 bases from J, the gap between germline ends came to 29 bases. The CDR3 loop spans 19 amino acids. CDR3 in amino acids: CASSDGWTTATGGDDEQYF. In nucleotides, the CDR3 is TGTGCCAGCAGTGATGGGTGGACTACCGCTACCGGCGGGGACGACGAGCAGTACTTC.

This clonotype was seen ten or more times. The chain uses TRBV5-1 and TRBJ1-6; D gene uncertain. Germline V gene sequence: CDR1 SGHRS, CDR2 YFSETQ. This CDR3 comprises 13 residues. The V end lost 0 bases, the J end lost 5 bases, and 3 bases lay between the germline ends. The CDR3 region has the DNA TGCGCCAGCAGCTTGGCGGATAATTCACCCCTCCACTTT. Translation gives CASSLADNSPLHF.

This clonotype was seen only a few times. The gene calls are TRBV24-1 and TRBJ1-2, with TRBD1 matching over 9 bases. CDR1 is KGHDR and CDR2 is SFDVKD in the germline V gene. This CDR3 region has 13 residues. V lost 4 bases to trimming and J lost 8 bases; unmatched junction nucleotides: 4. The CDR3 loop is CATSEGTGRGYTF. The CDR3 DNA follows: TGTGCCACCAGTGAAGGGACAGGGCGAGGCTACACCTTC.

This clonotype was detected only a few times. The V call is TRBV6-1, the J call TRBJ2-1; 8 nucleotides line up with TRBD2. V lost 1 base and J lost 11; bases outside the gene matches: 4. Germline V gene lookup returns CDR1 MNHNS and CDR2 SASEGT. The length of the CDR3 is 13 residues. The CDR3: CASSEEGGRKQFF. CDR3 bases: TGTGCCAGCAGTGAAGAGGGCGGGAGGAAGCAGTTCTTC.

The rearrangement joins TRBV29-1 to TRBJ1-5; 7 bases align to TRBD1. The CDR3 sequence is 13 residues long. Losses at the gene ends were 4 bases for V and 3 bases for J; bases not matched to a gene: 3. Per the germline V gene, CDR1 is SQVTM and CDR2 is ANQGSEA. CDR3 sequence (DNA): TGCAGCGTTGGGGGACAGCCCAATCAGCCCCAGCATTTT. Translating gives CSVGGQPNQPQHF.